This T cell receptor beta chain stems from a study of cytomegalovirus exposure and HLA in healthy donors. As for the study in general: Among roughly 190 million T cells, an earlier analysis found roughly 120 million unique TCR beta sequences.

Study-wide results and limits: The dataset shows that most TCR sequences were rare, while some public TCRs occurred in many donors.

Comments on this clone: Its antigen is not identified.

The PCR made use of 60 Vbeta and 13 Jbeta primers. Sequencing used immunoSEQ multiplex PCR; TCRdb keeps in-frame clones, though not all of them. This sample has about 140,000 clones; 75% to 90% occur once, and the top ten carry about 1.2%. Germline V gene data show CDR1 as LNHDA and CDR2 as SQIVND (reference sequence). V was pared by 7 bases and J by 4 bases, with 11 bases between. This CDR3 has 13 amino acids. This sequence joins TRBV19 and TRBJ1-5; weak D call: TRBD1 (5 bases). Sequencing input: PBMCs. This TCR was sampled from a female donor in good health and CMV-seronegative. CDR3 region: CASTEQVNQPQHF. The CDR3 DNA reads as TGTGCCAGTACCGAACAGGTGAATCAGCCCCAGCATTTT.